This T cell receptor beta chain emerged from a study of shared clonotypes between healthy human individuals. About the research overall: Per donor, CD8 memory used one plate, CD8 naive used two, CD4 memory used three and CD4 naive used three. Study-level results: The study sampled only blood, and tissue repertoires likely differ. On the whole, naive subsets had larger estimated richness than memory subsets had.

Details on this clone: Its antigen is undetermined.

Naive CD8 cells comprised CD45RO-negative, CCR7-positively selected cells, excluding terminally differentiated effector memory CD45RA+ cells. Method: immunoSEQ multiplex PCR; TCRdb's copy keeps in-frame clones and lacks some. The data hold fewer than 800,000 clones, with about 92% observed a single time. Input material: naive CD8+ T cells sorted from blood. This TCR came from a man under 40 in good health.

Written as DNA, the CDR3 is TGTGCCAGCAGCGTAGGGACAACCTACGAGCAGTACTTC. Encoded protein: CASSVGTTYEQYF. The V and J genes are TRBV11-2 and TRBJ2-7, with a weak D call TRBD1 (6 bases). Germline CDR1 is SGHAT and CDR2 is FQNNGV. CDR3 length: 13 amino acids. V shed 5 bases and J shed 2 bases, with 10 bases lying between them. The variable domain in full, completed from reference TRBV11-2 and TRBJ2-7, reads EAGVAQSPRYKIIEKRQSVAFWCNPISGHATLYWYQQILGQGPKLLIQFQNNGVVDDSQLPKDRFSAERLKGVDSTLKIQPAKLEDSAVYLCASSVGTTYEQYFGPGTRLTVT.